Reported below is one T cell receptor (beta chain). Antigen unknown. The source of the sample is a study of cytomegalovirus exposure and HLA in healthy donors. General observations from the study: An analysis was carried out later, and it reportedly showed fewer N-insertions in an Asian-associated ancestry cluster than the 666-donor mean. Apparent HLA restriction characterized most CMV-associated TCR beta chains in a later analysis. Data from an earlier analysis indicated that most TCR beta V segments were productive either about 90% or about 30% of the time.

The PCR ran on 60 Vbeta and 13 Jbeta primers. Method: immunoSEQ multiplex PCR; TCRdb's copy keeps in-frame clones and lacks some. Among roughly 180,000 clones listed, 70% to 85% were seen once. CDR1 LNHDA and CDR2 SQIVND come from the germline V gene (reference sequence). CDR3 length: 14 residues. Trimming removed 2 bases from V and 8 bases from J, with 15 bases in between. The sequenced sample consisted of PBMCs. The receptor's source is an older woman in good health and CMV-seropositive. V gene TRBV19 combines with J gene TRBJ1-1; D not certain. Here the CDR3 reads CASSIIGLPLEAFF. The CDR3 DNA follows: TGTGCCAGTAGTATAATCGGACTGCCCTTAGAAGCTTTCTTT.